This T cell receptor (beta chain) comes out of a study of shared clonotypes between healthy human individuals (dated by TCRdb to the early 2020s). Some background on the complete study: Two women and three men aged 18 to 49 years were included in the cohort. To estimate repertoire size and how much clonotype sharing occurs between individuals, the study deeply sequenced the blood TCR repertoires of several healthy adults. Different laboratories and diverse techniques were used to prepare libraries and sequence TCR repertoires, to increase sequencing depth and limit assay-specific biases. Each donor's leukapheresis produced roughly between roughly 0.9 and 8.9 billion PBMCs. Overall results and qualifications from the work: Pairwise subsampling led to the expectation that sequencing depth would affect the degree of clonotype sharing among donors. Because the study included only a small number of donors, the genetic and exposure-history diversity represented was limited. Sampling was restricted to blood, and TCR repertoires in tissue are likely to differ from TCR repertoires in blood.

On this clone itself: Its antigen specificity is not known. No much larger clone is present one base from it, and per-base qualities are unavailable.

Using the deep immunoSEQ assay, TCR CDR3 regions were amplified from genomic DNA by multiplex PCR. Genomic DNA extracted from each cell subset was distributed evenly over all wells of several immunoSEQ 96-well plates, and each plate served as one replicate. For unsorted PBMC, each replicate PCR was loaded with approximately 330 ng genomic DNA, equivalent to around 30,000 T cell genomes. Unsorted PBMC genomic DNA was sequenced across ten immunoSEQ deep assay plates. The purified libraries were quantified using a Qubit 3.0 fluorometer, sized with a Bioanalyzer 2100, and then quantified again using the KAPA Library Quantification kit. Every immunoSEQ 96-well plate was sequenced on a dedicated single-read 150-cycle Illumina NextSeq 550 flow cell. The authors' analysis ran thus. Because only junctional sequences without quality scores were contained in the immunoSEQ output, filtering matching that applied to full-length reads could not be performed. Sequences were annotated with PyIR, a Python wrapper for IgBLAST v1.9, using IMGT germline references to assign V/J genes and CDR3. Reads were filtered out if the reads had weak V/J assignments (E-value above 1e-6), no CDR3, stop codons, out-of-frame junctions, or ambiguous translated residues. A V3J clonotype was defined by an identical inferred V gene, J gene, and CDR3 amino acid sequence. Percentage overlap between repertoires was computed as shared unique clonotypes divided by the size of the smaller repertoire. RTK rarefaction, the Chao1 estimator, and Recon v2.1 estimates of unobserved clonotypes were used to assess repertoire richness. Drawn from immuneACCESS, this table holds only the in-frame rearrangements with V and J called that TCRdb kept. Clones are partly lost; checked studies trace under half to an unresolved V gene and leave the rest unexplained. That table gives V, J and clone size, and the DNA gave D and trimming. The sample profile shows 500,000 to 650,000 clones; around 77% of them were found once. The ten largest make up about 11% of the sample.

The CDR3, cysteine through phenylalanine, is 15 amino acids long. Only the CDR3 DNA is retained, 45 bases long and in frame from the first base. V trim: 0 bases; J trim: 1 base; unmatched bases: 1. Sequences SGHRS (CDR1) and YFSETQ (CDR2) are obtained from the germline V gene. The donors were healthy, HIV-negative adults with no recently reported acute infections or vaccinations. Every donor was a Caucasian adult residing in Nashville, Tennessee, USA. For unsorted samples, 75 million to 90 million PBMCs were counted and genomic DNA was extracted with the QIAamp DNA Blood Mini kit. Blood was obtained by leukapheresis, after which PBMCs were separated by Ficoll-Histopaque density gradient centrifugation and cryopreserved in liquid nitrogen vapor phase.

The chain is assembled from TRBV5-1 and TRBJ2-1; 7 nucleotides in the junction match TRBD1. The sequence came from a woman aged 40 to 55 in good health. Some clones in this sample may be carry-over from other donors' samples. The sample taken for sequencing was PBMCs. The DNA is TGCGCCAGCAGCTTGGAGACAGGGTCCTACAATGAGCAGTTCTTC. It translates to CASSLETGSYNEQFF.